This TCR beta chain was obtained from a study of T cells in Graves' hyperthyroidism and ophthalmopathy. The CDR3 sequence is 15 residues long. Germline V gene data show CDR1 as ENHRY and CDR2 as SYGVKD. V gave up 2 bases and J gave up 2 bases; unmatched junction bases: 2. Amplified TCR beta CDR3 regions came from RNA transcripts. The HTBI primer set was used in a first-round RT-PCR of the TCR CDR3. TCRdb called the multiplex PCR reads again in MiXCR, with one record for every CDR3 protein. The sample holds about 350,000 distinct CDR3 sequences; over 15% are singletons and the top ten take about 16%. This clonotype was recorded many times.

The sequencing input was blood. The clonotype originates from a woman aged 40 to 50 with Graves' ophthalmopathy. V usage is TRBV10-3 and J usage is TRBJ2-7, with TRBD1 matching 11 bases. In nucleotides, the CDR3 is TGTGCCATCAGTGAGGGGACAGGGGGTACCTACGAGCAGTACTTC. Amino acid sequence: CAISEGTGGTYEQYF.